One sample yielded the 13 T cell receptor beta chains listed below, sequenced in a study of post-analysis software for immune sequencing data. Antigens for these TCRs are unknown. TCR beta libraries were prepared from cDNA with unique molecular identifiers. A single record per CDR3 protein comes from TCRdb applying MiXCR to the PCR reads. The table records hundreds of thousands of distinct CDR3 sequences, 25% to 30% of them present only once. Findings and caveats of the study: Patients had higher frequencies than controls of five TRBV segments, including TRBV5-6, TRBV5-1 and TRBV20-1.

Sequencing used blood. All receptors come from a girl aged 5-17 years with multiple sclerosis.

V usage is TRBV7-2 and J usage is TRBJ1-2, with 10 bases lining up with TRBD1. The V gene's germline CDR1 is SGHTA and CDR2 FQGNSA. The V segment lost 4 bases and the J segment 8 bases; nucleotides outside the gene matches: 13. The CDR3 loop spans 16 amino acids. The CDR3 here is CASSSRSGTGVGGYTF. CDR3 coding DNA: TGTGCCAGCAGCTCCCGATCCGGGACAGGGGTGGGCGGCTACACCTTC.

The chain couples TRBV7-2 to TRBJ2-1; perhaps D is TRBD1 or TRBD2 (6 bases each). The germline CDR1 and CDR2 sequences are SGHTA and FQGNSA. Trimming took off 5 bases at V and 4 bases at J, with 12 bases between the two ends. The CDR3 is 14 amino acids. This chain's CDR3 is CASSTGAIYNEQFF. CDR3 sequence (DNA): TGTGCCAGCAGCACGGGGGCGATTTACAATGAGCAGTTCTTC.

This clonotype was detected a few times. This rearrangement joins TRBV5-5 to TRBJ1-2; no reliable D call. The CDR3 contains 12 residues. Germline V gene lookup returns CDR1 SGHKS and CDR2 YYEKEE (reference sequence). Trimming cost V 7 bases and J 4 bases, with 11 bases left between them. CDR3 coding DNA: TGTGCCAGCGGGCAGCAAGTCTATGGCTACACCTTC. Encoded protein: CASGQQVYGYTF.

The chain links TRBV4-3 to TRBJ2-2, with TRBD2 as a possible D gene (6 bases). V was pared by 0 bases and J by 9 bases, with 14 bases between. Germline V gene lookup returns CDR1 LGHNA and CDR2 YSLEER. CDR3 size: 15 residues. CDR3 nucleotide sequence: TGCGCCAGCAGCCAAGATTGGCGGGGAACCCGGGAGCTGTTTTTT. Residues: CASSQDWRGTRELFF.

This clonotype was seen a few times. The rearrangement links TRBV6-2 or TRBV6-3 to TRBJ2-7; D might be TRBD2 (6 bases). The V gene's germline CDR1 is MNHEY and CDR2 SVGEGT. The CDR3 has 12 residues. Trimming left V 6 bases short and J 10 bases short, with 16 bases between. CDR3 in amino acids: CASSNLGSSQYF. The CDR3 coding sequence is TGTGCCAGCAGCAACCTCGGGAGCTCCCAGTACTTC.

The rearrangement links TRBV27 to TRBJ1-5; tentative D call: TRBD1 (5 bases). The CDR3 covers 15 residues. Trimming removed 9 bases at V and 0 bases at J, with 15 bases between. Germline values: CDR1 MNHEY, CDR2 SMNVEV (reference sequence). Written as DNA, the CDR3 is TGTGCCAGTTCGGGGGGGGGATATAGCAATCAGCCCCAGCATTTT. As protein: CASSGGGYSNQPQHF.

J is TRBJ2-5 and V is TRBV6-2 or TRBV6-3, with D possibly TRBD2 on 5 matching bases. The CDR3 runs 15 residues. V was trimmed by 6 bases and J by 3 bases, leaving 17 bases between them. Germline V gene data show CDR1 as MNHEY and CDR2 as SVGEGT. The CDR3 DNA reads TGTGCCAGCAGGGGAAGTGGATCCGGGGAAGAGACCCAGTACTTC. Translation gives CASRGSGSGEETQYF.

The chain links TRBV4-1 to TRBJ2-3; D might be TRBD2 (5 bases). Between the trimmed V and J ends, which lost 2 bases and 3 bases, there was a span of 15 bases. CDR1 MGHRA and CDR2 YSYEKL come from the germline V gene. CDR3 length: 16 amino acids. CDR3 nucleotide sequence: TGCGCCAGCAGCCAAACACCCGGGGTCGGGACAGATACGCAGTATTTT. Translation: CASSQTPGVGTDTQYF.

The CDR3 region is CASSTPGVAGVHEQFF. The DNA of the CDR3 is TGTGCCAGCAGCACGCCCGGGGTAGCGGGAGTGCATGAGCAGTTCTTC. The chain links TRBV7-9 to TRBJ2-1, with 9 bases aligning to TRBD2. CDR3 length: 16 residues. The J segment lost 8 bases and the V segment lost 5 bases, leaving 13 bases of the junction unmatched. Germline CDR1 SEHNR, CDR2 FQNEAQ (reference sequence).

This clonotype turned up a few times. This chain uses TRBV5-1 with TRBJ1-2; D is unclear. Per germline, CDR1 SGHRS and CDR2 YFSETQ. The germline V and J ends were trimmed by 4 bases and 2 bases, with 12 bases remaining between them. The CDR3 covers 14 residues. CDR3 sequence (DNA): TGCGCCAGCAGCCGGGAGACTGACAACTATGGCTACACCTTC. Translation gives CASSRETDNYGYTF.

The chain links TRBV11-2 to TRBJ2-1, with D perhaps being TRBD1 or TRBD2 (6 bases each). Germline V gives CDR1 SGHAT, CDR2 FQNNGV. The CDR3 has 19 residues. V was clipped by 3 bases and J by 0 bases, with 21 bases between them. CDR3 sequence (DNA): TGTGCCAGCAGCTTCTCGGGGGCAGGGGCCGATAGCTCCTACAATGAGCAGTTCTTC. It specifies CASSFSGAGADSSYNEQFF. The complete variable domain, with remaining parts taken from reference TRBV11-2 and TRBJ2-1, reads EAGVAQSPRYKIIEKRQSVAFWCNPISGHATLYWYQQILGQGPKLLIQFQNNGVVDDSQLPKDRFSAERLKGVDSTLKIQPAKLEDSAVYLCASSFSGAGADSSYNEQFFGPGTRLTVL.

This clonotype was observed many times. This chain links TRBV29-1 with TRBJ1-2, with 10 bases identical to TRBD1. The J segment lost 3 bases and the V segment lost 6 bases, leaving 1 base of the junction unmatched. CDR1 SQVTM and CDR2 ANQGSEA come from the germline V gene. The length of the CDR3 is 12 residues. CDR3 amino acids: CSVGTGDYGYTF. The CDR3 region has the DNA TGCAGCGTCGGGACAGGGGACTATGGCTACACCTTC.

The gene calls are TRBV27 and TRBJ1-5; D is undetermined. The CDR3 extends over 16 amino acids. Germline V lookup: CDR1 MNHEY, CDR2 SMNVEV (reference sequence). Trimming removed 4 bases at V and 10 bases at J, with 23 bases between. CDR3: CASSSPGVGDGGPQHF. In DNA, the CDR3 is TGTGCCAGCAGTTCCCCCGGGGTTGGCGATGGTGGTCCCCAGCATTTT.